This paragraph covers one TCR beta chain sequence. The antigen remains undetermined. A read error may explain this, as a much larger clone is one base away. This sample is part of a study of blood T cells in healthy people across ages. The study's findings and limits: Researchers report that TCR beta diversity correlated strongly with naive T cell percentage.

A second roughly 6 to 12 cycle PCR used barcoded and J-beta primers. TCRdb reprocessed the 5' RACE reads via MiXCR and lists one record per CDR3 protein. The sample shows fewer than 900,000 distinct CDR3 sequences, roughly 40% of them seen only once. This CDR3 region has 15 residues. Trimming removed 1 base at V and 2 bases at J, with 12 bases between. Germline V lookup: CDR1 LNHNV, CDR2 YYDKDF (reference sequence). The TCR sequence derives from a man in his late teens or twenties in good health. Input material: blood. This chain connects TRBV15 to TRBJ2-7, with D unresolved. The CDR3 here is CATSRGGHVAYEQYF. CDR3 sequence (DNA): TGTGCCACCAGCAGAGGTGGTCACGTAGCCTACGAGCAGTACTTC.